This T cell receptor beta chain was recovered during a study of cytomegalovirus exposure and HLA in healthy donors. Profiled with immunoSEQ multiplex PCR; TCRdb holds only in-frame clones, not every one. The data show 120,000 to 150,000 clones, about 90% seen once. With 3 bases removed from V and 0 bases from J, the gap between germline ends came to 9 bases. The CDR3 length is 14 residues. Germline V gene data show CDR1 as LNHDA and CDR2 as SQIVND (reference sequence). This receptor was taken from a woman in her late teens or twenties in good health and CMV-seropositive. The sequencing sample was made of PBMCs. This chain connects TRBV19 to TRBJ2-7; no definite D call. CDR3 sequence reads: CASSMQATSYEQYF. CDR3 DNA: TGTGCCAGTAGTATGCAGGCAACCTCCTACGAGCAGTACTTC. Complete variable domain (other parts from reference TRBV19 and TRBJ2-7): DGGITQSPKYLFRKEGQNVTLSCEQNLNHDAMYWYRQDPGQGLRLIYYSQIVNDFQKGDIAEGYSVSREKKESFPLTVTSAQKNPTAFYLCASSMQATSYEQYFGPGTRLTVT.